This T cell receptor (beta chain) originates from a study of neurological immune-mediated disorders. General study results and limits: On phylogenetic grouping, the repertoires of 18 of 34 multiple sclerosis patients fell within one related-CDR3 cluster, constituting a possible signature.

Each TCR transcript was tagged with a 10-nucleotide random UMI during 5'RACE. TCRdb analysed the 5' RACE reads with MiXCR anew, one entry per CDR3 protein. The sample includes about 80,000 distinct CDR3 sequences, just over 5% seen only once; the top ten take 2% to 2.5%. In its sample, this clonotype was seen many times. Its antigen is unknown. The CDR3 has 13 residues. V lost 4 bases and J lost 4; bases outside the gene matches: 2. Germline V CDR1 and CDR2: LGHDT, YNNKEL (reference sequence). The receptor's source is a woman in her 30s with multiple sclerosis. Sequencing was done on a sample of PBMCs. The gene calls are TRBV3-1 and TRBJ1-2; 8 nucleotides align to TRBD1. Written as DNA, the CDR3 is TGTGCCAGCAGCCCGGACAGGGCCTATGGCTACACCTTC. This gives the protein CASSPDRAYGYTF.